This record concerns one T cell receptor (beta chain) sequence. TCRdb's copy holds only in-frame clones and misses some; the assay was immunoSEQ multiplex PCR. The sample includes 120,000 to 150,000 clones, approximately 85% seen only once; the top ten take about 5%. This entry comes from a study of T cell responses to AZD1222 COVID-19 vaccine. Between the trimmed V and J ends, which lost 5 bases and 6 bases, there was a span of 11 bases. From germline, CDR1 is LNHDA and CDR2 SQIVND (reference sequence). This CDR3 contains 14 residues. Sequencing was performed on peripheral blood, taken 28 days after the second dose of the MenACWY control vaccine. The chain is built from TRBV19 and TRBJ1-6; a weak D match, TRBD1 (5 bases). The source of this sequence is an adult who received the MenACWY meningococcal vaccine as a control. CDR3 in DNA: TGTGCCAGTAGTTATGCAGGGCTTAATTCACCCCTCCACTTT. Amino acid sequence: CASSYAGLNSPLHF.